This T cell receptor beta chain was documented in a study of Tregs in tolerant kidney transplant recipients. Unstimulated regulatory T cells (CD4+CD25+CD127-), CD4+CD25- non-regulatory cells, CD4 and CD8 cells were FACS-sorted from thawed PBMCs. Broader study findings: Some patients' samples used different primers over time, so nucleotide sequences weren't comparable.

Assay used: immunoSEQ multiplex PCR; TCRdb lists only in-frame clones, some missing. Of over 85,000 clones in the sample, 93% were seen once. Concerning this clone itself: What it binds is unknown.

CDR3 length: 15 amino acids. The V and J ends lost 4 bases and 5 bases, in that order; junction bases with no gene match: 5. Looked up from germline, CDR1 is GTSNPN and CDR2 is SVGIG (reference sequence). V and J are TRBV30 and TRBJ2-3, with 14 positions matching TRBD2. This clonotype originated in a human donor who received a combined kidney and bone marrow transplant. Sequences were derived from CD4+ T cells from blood, sampled before the transplant. The CDR3 DNA follows: TGTGCCTGGACCAAGGGACTAGCGGGGGAAGATACGCAGTATTTT. Translating gives CAWTKGLAGEDTQYF.